The T cell receptor beta chain under discussion was sequenced for a study of cytomegalovirus exposure and HLA in healthy donors. Findings and limits, study-wide: Overall, about 160 TCR beta chains were annotated as cytomegalovirus-associated. Clusters of TCRs from the first cohort tended to co-occur in the roughly 120 validation repertoires (as a later analysis found).

TCRdb keeps only in-frame clones here, not all; method: immunoSEQ multiplex PCR. Of roughly 300,000 clones listed, roughly 87% were seen once; the top ten hold approximately 1.2%. As to this clone: The antigen remains unidentified.

The donors were members of the validation cohort comprising roughly 130 subjects, separate from the roughly 680-subject first cohort. Germline values: CDR1 LGHNA, CDR2 YNFKEQ. V lost 4 bases, J lost 5 bases, and 5 bases stayed unmatched. CDR3 length equals 15 residues. Sequenced: PBMCs. V usage is TRBV4-2 and J usage is TRBJ2-1, with 10 bases matching TRBD2. This TCR was recovered from a woman aged 30 to 39 in good health and CMV-seropositive. The CDR3 loop reads CASSPLGLADNEQFF. The DNA for the CDR3 is TGTGCCAGCAGCCCTCTAGGACTAGCGGACAATGAGCAGTTCTTC.